This TCR beta chain stems from a study of blood T cell repertoires in COVID-19. The overall study: T cells, B-cell-depleted T cells, or PBMCs provided the cDNA or gDNA that served as material.

The cohort comprised adults aged roughly 18 to 90 years residing in about two dozen US areas. With respect to this clone: At one boundary the junction diverges from the germline segment, which might be a read error.

Per germline, CDR1 MNHEY and CDR2 SVGAGI. CDR3 size: 15 residues. Methods used by the authors: Scientists estimated how many nucleated cells there were by amplifying reference gene primers. Only in-frame clones appear in the TCRdb table, and some are missing; sequencing was by immunoSEQ multiplex PCR. V and J calls plus clone size are reproduced from that table; the DNA served to infer D and trimming. Of some 190,000 clones in the sample, roughly 83% were seen once. The receptor comes from a man between 35 and 55 years old with acute COVID-19. The sequenced sample was PBMCs or T cells enriched from blood (not recorded which). J is TRBJ2-1 and V is TRBV6-5; D call uncertain. The CDR3 nucleotides read TGTGCCAGCAGTAACTCACGGAGTCGGTTCAATGAGCAGTTCTTC. Its translation is CASSNSRSRFNEQFF.